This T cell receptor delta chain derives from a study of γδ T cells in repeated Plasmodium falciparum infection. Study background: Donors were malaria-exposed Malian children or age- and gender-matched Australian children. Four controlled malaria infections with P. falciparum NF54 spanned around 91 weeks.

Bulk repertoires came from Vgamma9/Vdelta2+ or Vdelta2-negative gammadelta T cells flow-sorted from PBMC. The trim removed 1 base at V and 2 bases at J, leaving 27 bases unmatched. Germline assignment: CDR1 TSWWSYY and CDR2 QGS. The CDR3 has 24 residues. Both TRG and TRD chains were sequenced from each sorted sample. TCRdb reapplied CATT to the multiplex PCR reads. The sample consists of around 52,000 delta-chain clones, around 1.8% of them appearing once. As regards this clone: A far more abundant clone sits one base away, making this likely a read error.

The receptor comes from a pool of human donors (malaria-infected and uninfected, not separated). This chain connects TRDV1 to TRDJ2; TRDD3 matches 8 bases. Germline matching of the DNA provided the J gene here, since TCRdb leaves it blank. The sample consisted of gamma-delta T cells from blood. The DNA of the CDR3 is TGTGCTCTTGGGGAACGAAGGGGGGATTGTAAAGAAGTAGCTGGGGGACACTTGACAGCACAACTCTTCTTT. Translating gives CALGERRGDCKEVAGGHLTAQLFF.